The clone carrying this TCR beta chain was recorded many times. The antigen remains undetermined. The sample belongs to a study of T cells after yellow fever vaccination. CDR3 length: 17 residues. Germline CDR1 SGHRS, CDR2 YFSETQ. Trimming cost V 4 bases and J 0 bases, with 18 bases left between them. TCRdb re-called the 5' RACE reads through MiXCR, storing one row per CDR3 protein. The sample shows 250,000 or so distinct CDR3 sequences, around 3.5% of them seen only once. Study outcomes and limitations: FACS-sorted repertoires could contain abundant clonotypes contaminating from the bulk population. Reappearance after the booster was seen for most primary-vaccination clones, at 95% to 96% CD4 and 75% to 90% CD8.

Source: PBMCs, taken 15 days after the yellow fever booster vaccination. The chain is built from TRBV5-1 and TRBJ2-3; D is ambiguous. This clonotype was obtained from a man between 18 and 35 years old who received the YFV17D yellow fever vaccine. CDR3 DNA: TGCGCCAGCAGCACTGGCGCGCTCCACATAAGCACAGATACGCAGTATTTT. Protein: CASSTGALHISTDTQYF.